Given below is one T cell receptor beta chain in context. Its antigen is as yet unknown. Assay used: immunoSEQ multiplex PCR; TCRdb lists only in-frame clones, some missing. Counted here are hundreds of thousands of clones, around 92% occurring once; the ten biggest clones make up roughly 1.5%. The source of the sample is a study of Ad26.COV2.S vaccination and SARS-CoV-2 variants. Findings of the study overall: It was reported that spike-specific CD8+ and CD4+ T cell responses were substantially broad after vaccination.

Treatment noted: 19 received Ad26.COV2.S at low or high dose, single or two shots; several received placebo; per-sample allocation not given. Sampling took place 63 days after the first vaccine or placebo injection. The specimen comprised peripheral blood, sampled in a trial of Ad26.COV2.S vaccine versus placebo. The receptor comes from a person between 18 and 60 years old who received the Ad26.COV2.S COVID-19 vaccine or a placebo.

CDR3 sequence: CASSPAEAGGNTIYF. The CDR3 nucleotides are TGTGCCAGCAGCCCGGCGGAGGCGGGAGGAAACACCATATATTTT. The chain combines TRBV6-2 or TRBV6-3 with TRBJ1-3; D is unclear. Trimming took 6 bases from V and 4 from J, leaving 16 bases between them. The CDR3 sequence is 15 residues long. CDR1 is MNHEY, CDR2 SVGEGT, per germline.